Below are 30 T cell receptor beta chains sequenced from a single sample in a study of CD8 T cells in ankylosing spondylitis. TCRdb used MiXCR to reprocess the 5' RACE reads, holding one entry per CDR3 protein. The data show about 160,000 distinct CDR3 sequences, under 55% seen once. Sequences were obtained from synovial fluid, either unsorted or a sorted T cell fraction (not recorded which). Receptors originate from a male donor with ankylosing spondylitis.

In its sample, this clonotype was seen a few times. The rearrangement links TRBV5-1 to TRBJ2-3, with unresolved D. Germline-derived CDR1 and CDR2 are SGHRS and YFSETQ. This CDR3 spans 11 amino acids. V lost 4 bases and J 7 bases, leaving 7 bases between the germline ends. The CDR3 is CASSARYTQYF. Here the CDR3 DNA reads TGCGCCAGCAGCGCCCGTTATACGCAGTATTTT.

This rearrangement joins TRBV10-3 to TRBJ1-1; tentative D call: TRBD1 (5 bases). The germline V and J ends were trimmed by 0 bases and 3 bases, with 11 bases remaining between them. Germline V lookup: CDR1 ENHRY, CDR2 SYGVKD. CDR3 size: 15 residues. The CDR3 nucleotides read TGTGCCATCAGTGAGTCGGGACTCCGAGACACTGAAGCTTTCTTT. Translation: CAISESGLRDTEAFF.

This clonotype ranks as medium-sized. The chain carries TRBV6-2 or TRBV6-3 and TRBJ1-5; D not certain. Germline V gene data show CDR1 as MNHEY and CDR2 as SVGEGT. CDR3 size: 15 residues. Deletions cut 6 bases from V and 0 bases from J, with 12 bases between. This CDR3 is CASRNTLSSNQPQHF. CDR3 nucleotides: TGTGCCAGCAGGAACACGCTATCTAGCAATCAGCCCCAGCATTTT.

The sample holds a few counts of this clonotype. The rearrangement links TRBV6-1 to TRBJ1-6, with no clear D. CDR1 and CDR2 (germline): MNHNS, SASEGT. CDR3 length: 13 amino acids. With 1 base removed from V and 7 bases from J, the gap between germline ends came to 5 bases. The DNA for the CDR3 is TGTGCCAGCAGTGAAGGGGAAAATTCACCCCTCCACTTT. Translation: CASSEGENSPLHF.

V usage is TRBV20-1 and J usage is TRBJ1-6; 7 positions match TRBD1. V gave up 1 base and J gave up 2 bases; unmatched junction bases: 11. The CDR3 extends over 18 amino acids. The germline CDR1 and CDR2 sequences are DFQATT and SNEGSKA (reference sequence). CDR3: CSARGLHRGITYNSPLHF. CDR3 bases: TGCAGTGCTAGAGGACTTCACAGGGGTATCACCTATAATTCACCCCTCCACTTT.

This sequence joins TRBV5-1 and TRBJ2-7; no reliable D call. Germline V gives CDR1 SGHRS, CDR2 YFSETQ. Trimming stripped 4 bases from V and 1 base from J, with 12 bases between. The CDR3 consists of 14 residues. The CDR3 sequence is CASSLEAYSYEQYF. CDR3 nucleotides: TGCGCCAGCAGCCTAGAGGCCTATTCCTACGAGCAGTACTTC. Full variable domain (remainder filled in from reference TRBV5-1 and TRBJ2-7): KAGVTQTPRYLIKTRGQQVTLSCSPISGHRSVSWYQQTPGQGLQFLFEYFSETQRNKGNFPGRFSGRQFSNSRSEMNVSTLELGDSALYLCASSLEAYSYEQYFGPGTRLTVT.

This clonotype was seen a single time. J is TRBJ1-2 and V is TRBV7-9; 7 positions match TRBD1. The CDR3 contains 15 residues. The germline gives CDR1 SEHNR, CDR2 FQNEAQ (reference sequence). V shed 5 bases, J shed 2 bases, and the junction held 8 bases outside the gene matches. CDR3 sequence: CASSVTGQLNYGYTF. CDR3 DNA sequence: TGTGCCAGCAGCGTTACGGGACAGTTGAACTATGGCTACACCTTC.

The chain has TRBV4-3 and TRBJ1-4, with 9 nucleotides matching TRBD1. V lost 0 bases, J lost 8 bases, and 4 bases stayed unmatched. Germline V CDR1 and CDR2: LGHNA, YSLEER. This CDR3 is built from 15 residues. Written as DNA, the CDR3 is TGCGCCAGCAGCCAAGAGTGGACAGGGGAGGAAAAACTGTTTTTT. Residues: CASSQEWTGEEKLFF.

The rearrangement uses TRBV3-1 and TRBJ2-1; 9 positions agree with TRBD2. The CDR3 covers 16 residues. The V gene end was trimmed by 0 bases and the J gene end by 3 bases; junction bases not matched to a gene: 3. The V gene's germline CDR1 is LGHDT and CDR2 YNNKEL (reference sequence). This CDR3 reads CASSQDLTSGYNEQFF. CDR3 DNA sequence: TGTGCCAGCAGCCAAGATTTGACTAGCGGCTACAATGAGCAGTTCTTC.

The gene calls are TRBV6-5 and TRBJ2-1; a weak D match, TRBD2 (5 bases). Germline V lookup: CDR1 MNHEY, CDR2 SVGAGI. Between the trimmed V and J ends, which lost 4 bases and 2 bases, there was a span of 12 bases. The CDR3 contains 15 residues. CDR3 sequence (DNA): TGTGCCAGCAGTTTCGGGGAGCGGACCTACAATGAGCAGTTCTTC. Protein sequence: CASSFGERTYNEQFF.

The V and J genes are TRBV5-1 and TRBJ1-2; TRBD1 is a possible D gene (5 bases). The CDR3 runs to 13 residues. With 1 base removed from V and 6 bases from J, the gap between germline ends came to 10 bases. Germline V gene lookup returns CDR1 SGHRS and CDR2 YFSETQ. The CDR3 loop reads CASSLTGVDGYTF. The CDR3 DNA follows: TGCGCCAGCAGCTTGACGGGGGTAGATGGCTACACCTTC.

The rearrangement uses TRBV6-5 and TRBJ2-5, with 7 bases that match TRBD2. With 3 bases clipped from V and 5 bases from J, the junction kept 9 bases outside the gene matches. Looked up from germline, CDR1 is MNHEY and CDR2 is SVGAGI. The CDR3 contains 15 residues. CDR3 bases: TGTGCCAGCAGTTATGGGACTATGGGGGGTGAGACCCAGTACTTC. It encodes CASSYGTMGGETQYF.

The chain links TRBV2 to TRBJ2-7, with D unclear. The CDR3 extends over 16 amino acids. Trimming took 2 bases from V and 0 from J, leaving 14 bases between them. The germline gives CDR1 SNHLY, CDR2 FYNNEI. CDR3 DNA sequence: TGTGCCAGCAGTGAATCATTCCCGCTAAGCTCCTACGAGCAGTACTTC. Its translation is CASSESFPLSSYEQYF.

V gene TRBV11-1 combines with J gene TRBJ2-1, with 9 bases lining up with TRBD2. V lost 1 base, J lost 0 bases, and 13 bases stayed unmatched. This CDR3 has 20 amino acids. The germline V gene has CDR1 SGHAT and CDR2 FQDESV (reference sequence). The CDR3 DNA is TGTGCCAGCAGCTTAGTGGTTGTTATAGCGGGAGAGGGCTCCTACAATGAGCAGTTCTTC. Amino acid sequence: CASSLVVVIAGEGSYNEQFF.

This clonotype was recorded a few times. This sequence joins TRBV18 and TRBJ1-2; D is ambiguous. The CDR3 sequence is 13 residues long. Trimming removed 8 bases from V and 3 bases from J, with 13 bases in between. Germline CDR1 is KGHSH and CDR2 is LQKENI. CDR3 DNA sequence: TGTGCCAGCCCAAGGTCAGACCACTATGGCTACACCTTC. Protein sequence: CASPRSDHYGYTF. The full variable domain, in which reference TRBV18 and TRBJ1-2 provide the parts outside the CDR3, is NAGVMQNPRHLVRRRGQEARLRCSPMKGHSHVYWYRQLPEEGLKFMVYLQKENIIDESGMPKERFSAEFPKEGPSILRIQQVVRGDSAAYFCASPRSDHYGYTFGSGTRLTVV.

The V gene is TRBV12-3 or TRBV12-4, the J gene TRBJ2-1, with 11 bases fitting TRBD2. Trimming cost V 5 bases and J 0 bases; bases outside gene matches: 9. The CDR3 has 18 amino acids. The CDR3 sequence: CASSGTSGSPSSYNEQFF. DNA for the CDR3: TGTGCCAGCAGTGGTACTAGCGGGAGTCCTAGCTCCTACAATGAGCAGTTCTTC.

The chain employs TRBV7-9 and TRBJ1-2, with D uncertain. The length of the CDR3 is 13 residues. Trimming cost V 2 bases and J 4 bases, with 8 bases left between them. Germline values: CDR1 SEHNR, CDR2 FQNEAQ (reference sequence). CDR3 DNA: TGTGCCAGCAGCTTATACAAAATCTATGGCTACACCTTC. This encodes CASSLYKIYGYTF.

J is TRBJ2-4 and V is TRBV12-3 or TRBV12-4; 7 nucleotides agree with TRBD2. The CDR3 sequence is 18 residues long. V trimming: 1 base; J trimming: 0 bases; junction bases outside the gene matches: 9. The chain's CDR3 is CASSLDPPGGSAKNIQYF. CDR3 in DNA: TGTGCCAGCAGTTTAGACCCTCCGGGGGGATCAGCCAAAAACATTCAGTACTTC.

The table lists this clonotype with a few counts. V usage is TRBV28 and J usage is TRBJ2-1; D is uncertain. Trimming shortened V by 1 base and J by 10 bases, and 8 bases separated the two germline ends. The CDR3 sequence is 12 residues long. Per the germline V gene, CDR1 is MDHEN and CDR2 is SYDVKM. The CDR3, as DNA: TGTGCCAGCAGTTTATCGGCCCCCGAGCAGTTCTTC. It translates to CASSLSAPEQFF.

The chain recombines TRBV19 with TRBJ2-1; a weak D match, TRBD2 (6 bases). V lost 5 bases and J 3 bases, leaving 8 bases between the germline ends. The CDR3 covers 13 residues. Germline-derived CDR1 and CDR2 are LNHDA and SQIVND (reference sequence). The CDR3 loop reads CASSPSDYNEQFF. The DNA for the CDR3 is TGTGCCAGTAGTCCTAGCGACTACAATGAGCAGTTCTTC.

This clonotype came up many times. CDR3 loop: CASSSKGGNGYTF. In DNA, the CDR3 is TGTGCCAGCAGCAGCAAGGGGGGAAATGGCTACACCTTC. This sequence joins TRBV6-1 and TRBJ1-2; tentative D call: TRBD1 (6 bases). Between the trimmed V and J ends, which lost 6 bases and 6 bases, there was a span of 14 bases. The V gene's germline CDR1 is MNHNS and CDR2 SASEGT. CDR3 size: 13 residues.

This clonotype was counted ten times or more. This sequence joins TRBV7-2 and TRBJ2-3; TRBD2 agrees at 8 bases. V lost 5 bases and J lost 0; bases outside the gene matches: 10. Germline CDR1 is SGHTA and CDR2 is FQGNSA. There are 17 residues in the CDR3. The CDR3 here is CASSPLLAVTSTDTQYF. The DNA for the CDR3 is TGTGCCAGCAGCCCCCTACTAGCGGTTACTAGCACAGATACGCAGTATTTT.

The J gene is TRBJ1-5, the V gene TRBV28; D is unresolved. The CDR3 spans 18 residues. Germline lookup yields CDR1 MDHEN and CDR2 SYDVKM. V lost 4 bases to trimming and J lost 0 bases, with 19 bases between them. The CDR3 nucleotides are TGTGCCAGCAGTTGCCCCGTAATCAGGTCCGATAGCAATCAGCCCCAGCATTTT. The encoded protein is CASSCPVIRSDSNQPQHF.

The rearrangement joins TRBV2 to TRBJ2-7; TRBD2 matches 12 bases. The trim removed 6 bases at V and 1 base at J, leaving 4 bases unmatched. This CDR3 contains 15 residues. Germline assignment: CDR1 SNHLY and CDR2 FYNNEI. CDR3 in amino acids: CASSRTSGTSYEQYF. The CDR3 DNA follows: TGTGCCAGCAGCCGGACTAGCGGGACTTCCTACGAGCAGTACTTC. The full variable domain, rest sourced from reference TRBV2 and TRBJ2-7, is EPEVTQTPSHQVTQMGQEVILRCVPISNHLYFYWYRQILGQKVEFLVSFYNNEISEKSEIFDDQFSVERPDGSNFTLKIRSTKLEDSAMYFCASSRTSGTSYEQYFGPGTRLTVT.

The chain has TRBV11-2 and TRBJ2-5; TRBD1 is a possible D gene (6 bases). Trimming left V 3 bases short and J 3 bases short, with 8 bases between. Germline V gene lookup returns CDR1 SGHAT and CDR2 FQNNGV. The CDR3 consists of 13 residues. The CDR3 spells CASSFKGEETQYF. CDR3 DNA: TGTGCCAGCAGCTTCAAGGGGGAAGAGACCCAGTACTTC. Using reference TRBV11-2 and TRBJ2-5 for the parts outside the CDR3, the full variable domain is EAGVAQSPRYKIIEKRQSVAFWCNPISGHATLYWYQQILGQGPKLLIQFQNNGVVDDSQLPKDRFSAERLKGVDSTLKIQPAKLEDSAVYLCASSFKGEETQYFGPGTRLLVL.

CDR3 sequence reads: CASSLVPGASYNEQFF. The CDR3 DNA reads as TGTGCCAGCAGCTTAGTTCCGGGGGCCTCCTACAATGAGCAGTTCTTC. The rearrangement uses TRBV7-6 and TRBJ2-1; D may correspond to TRBD1 or TRBD2 (6 bases each). Germline assignment: CDR1 SGHVS and CDR2 FNYEAQ. This CDR3 contains 16 residues. V was shortened by 1 base and J by 0 bases, with 10 bases between the two germline ends.

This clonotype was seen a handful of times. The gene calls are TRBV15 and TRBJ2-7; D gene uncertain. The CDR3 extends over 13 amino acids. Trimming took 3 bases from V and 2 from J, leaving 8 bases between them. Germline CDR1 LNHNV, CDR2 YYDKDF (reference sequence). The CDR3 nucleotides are TGTGCCACCAGCAGGGAAATTACCTACGAGCAGTACTTC. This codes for CATSREITYEQYF.

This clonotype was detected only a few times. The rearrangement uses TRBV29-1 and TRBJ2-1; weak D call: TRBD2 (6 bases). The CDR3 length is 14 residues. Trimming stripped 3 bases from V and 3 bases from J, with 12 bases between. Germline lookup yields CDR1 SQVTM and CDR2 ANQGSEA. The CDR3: CSVDGGGIYNEQFF. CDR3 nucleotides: TGCAGCGTTGACGGGGGAGGTATCTACAATGAGCAGTTCTTC.

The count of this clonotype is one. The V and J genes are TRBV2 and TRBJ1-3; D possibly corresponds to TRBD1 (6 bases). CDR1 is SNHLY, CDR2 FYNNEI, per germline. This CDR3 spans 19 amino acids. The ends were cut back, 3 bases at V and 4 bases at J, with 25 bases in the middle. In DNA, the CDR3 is TGTGCCAGCAGTGACTTCACCCTGCCTACAGGGATTAGGGGAAACACCATATATTTT. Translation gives CASSDFTLPTGIRGNTIYF. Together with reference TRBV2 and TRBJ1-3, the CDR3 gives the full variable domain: EPEVTQTPSHQVTQMGQEVILRCVPISNHLYFYWYRQILGQKVEFLVSFYNNEISEKSEIFDDQFSVERPDGSNFTLKIRSTKLEDSAMYFCASSDFTLPTGIRGNTIYFGEGSWLTVV.

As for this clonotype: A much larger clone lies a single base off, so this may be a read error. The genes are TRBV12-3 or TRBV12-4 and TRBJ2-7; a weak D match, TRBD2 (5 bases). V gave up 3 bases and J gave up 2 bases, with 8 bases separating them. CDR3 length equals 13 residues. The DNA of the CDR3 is TGTGCCAGCAGTTTTGGGAGTCCCTACGAGCAGTACTTC. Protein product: CASSFGSPYEQYF.